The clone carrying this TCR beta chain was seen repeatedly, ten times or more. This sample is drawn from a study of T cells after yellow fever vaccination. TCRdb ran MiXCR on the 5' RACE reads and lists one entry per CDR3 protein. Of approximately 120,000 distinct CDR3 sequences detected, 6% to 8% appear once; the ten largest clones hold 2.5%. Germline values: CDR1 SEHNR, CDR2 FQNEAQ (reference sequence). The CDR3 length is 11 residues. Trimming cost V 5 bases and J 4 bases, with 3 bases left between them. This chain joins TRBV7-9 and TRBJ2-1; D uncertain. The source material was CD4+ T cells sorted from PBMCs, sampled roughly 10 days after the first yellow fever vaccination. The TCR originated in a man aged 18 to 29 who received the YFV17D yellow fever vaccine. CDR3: CASSGYNEQFF. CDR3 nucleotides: TGTGCCAGCAGCGGTTACAATGAGCAGTTCTTC.